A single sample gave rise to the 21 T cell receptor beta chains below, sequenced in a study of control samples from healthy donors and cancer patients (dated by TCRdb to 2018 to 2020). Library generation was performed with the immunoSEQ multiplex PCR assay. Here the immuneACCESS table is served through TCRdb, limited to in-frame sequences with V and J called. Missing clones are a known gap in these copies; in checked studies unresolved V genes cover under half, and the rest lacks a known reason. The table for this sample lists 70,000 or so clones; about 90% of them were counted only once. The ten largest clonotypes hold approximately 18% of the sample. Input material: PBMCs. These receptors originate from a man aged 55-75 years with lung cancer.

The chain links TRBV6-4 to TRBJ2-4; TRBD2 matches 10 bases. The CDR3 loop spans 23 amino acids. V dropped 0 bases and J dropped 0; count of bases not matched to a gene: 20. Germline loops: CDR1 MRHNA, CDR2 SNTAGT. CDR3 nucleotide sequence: TGTGCCAGCAGTGACTCGATTCCTAGCGGGGGCCGAATGACTAGGGGAGCCAAAAACATTCAGTACTTC. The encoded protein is CASSDSIPSGGRMTRGAKNIQYF.

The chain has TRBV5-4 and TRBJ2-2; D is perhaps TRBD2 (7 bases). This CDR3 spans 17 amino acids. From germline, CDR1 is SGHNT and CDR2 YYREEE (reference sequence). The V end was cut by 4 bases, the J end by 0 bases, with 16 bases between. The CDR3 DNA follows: TGTGCCAGCAGCATGGGGGCGGGGGCGTCGAACACCGGGGAGCTGTTTTTT. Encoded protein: CASSMGAGASNTGELFF.

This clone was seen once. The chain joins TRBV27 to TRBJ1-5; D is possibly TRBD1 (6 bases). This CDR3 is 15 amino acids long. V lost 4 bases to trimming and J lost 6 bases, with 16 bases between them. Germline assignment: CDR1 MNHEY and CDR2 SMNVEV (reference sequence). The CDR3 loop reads CASSSETGLAQPQHF. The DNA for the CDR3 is TGTGCCAGCAGTTCTGAAACAGGGTTAGCTCAGCCCCAGCATTTT.

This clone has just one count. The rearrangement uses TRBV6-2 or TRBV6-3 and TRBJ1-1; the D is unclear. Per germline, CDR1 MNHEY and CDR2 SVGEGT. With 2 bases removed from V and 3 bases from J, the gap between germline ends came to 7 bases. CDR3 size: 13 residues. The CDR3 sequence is CASSYVGYTEAFF. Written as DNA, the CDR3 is TGTGCCAGCAGTTACGTGGGATACACTGAAGCTTTCTTT.

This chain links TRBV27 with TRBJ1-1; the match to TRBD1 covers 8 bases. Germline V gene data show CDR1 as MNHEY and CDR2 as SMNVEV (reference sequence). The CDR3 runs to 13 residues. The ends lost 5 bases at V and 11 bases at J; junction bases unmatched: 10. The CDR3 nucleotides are TGTGCCAGCAGTCCCCGGGCAGGGGACAGGGCTTTCTTT. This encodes CASSPRAGDRAFF.

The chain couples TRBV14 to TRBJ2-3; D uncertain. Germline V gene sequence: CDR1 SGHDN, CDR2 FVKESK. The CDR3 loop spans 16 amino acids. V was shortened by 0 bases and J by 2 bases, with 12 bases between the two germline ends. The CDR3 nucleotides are TGTGCCAGCAGCCAAGATAAGGCAGGTTTCACAGATACGCAGTATTTT. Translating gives CASSQDKAGFTDTQYF.

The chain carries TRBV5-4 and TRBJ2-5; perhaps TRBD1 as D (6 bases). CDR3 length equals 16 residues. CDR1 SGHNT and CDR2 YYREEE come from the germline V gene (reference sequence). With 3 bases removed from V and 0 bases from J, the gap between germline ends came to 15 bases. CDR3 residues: CASSSTGLIYQETQYF. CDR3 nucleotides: TGTGCCAGCAGCTCTACAGGGTTGATCTACCAAGAGACCCAGTACTTC.

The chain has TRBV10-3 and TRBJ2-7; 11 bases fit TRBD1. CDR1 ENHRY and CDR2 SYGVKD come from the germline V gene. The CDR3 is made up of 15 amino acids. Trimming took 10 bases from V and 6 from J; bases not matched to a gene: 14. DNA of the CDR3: TGTGCCAGCGCACAAACCGGGACAGGGGGTGCCGAGCAGTACTTC. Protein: CASAQTGTGGAEQYF.

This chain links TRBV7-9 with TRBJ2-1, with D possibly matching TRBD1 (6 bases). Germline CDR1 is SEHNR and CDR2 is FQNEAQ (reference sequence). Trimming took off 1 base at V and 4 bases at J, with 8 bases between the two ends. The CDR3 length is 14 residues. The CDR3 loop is CASSLEGGYNEQFF. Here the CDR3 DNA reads TGTGCCAGCAGCTTAGAAGGGGGTTACAATGAGCAGTTCTTC.

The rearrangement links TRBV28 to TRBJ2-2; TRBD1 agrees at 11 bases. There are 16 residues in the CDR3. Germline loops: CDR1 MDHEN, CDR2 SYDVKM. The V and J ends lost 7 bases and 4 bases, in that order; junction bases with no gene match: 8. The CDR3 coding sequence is TGTGCCAGCACCTCCCGGGACAGGGGGATCACCGGGGAGCTGTTTTTT. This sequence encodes CASTSRDRGITGELFF.

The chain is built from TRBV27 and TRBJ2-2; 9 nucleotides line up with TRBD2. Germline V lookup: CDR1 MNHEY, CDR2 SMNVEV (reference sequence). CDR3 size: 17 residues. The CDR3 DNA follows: TGTCCCCGCAGTCCACAAACGCGGGGGGGCCGGACCGGGGAGCTGTTTTTT. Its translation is CPRSPQTRGGRTGELFF.

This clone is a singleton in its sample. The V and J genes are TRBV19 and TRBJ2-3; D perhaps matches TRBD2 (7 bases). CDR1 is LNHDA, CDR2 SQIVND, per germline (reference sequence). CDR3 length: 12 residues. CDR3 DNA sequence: TGTCCCCGGGGAGGGGGACGCGATACGCAGTATTTT. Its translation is CPRGGGRDTQYF.

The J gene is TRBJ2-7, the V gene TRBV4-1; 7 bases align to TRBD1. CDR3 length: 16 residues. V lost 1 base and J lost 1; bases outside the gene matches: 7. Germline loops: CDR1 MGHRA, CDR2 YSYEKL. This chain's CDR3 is CASSQVDRTPSYEQYF. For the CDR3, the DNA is TGCGCCAGCAGCCAAGTGGACAGGACCCCATCCTACGAGCAGTACTTC.

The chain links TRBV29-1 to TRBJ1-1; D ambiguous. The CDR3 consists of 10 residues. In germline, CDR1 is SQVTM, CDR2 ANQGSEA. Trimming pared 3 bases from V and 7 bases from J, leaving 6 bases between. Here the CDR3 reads CSVDQNEAFF. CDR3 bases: TGCAGCGTTGACCAGAATGAAGCTTTCTTT.

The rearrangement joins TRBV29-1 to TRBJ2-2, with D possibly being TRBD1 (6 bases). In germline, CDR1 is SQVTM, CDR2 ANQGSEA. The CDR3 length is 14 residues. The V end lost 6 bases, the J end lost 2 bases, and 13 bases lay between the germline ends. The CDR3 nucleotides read TGCAGCGTCCTCCGGGACACCAACACCGGGGAGCTGTTTTTT. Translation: CSVLRDTNTGELFF.

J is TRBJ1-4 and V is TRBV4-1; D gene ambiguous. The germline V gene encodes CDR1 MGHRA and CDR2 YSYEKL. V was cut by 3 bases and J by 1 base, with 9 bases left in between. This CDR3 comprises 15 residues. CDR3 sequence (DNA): TGCGCCAGCAGCCACGACACAGTAACTAATGAAAAACTGTTTTTT. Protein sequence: CASSHDTVTNEKLFF.

CDR3 DNA: TGTGCCAGCAGCTTAGTTCCCGGGGCTTCCTCTGGCTACACCTTC. This translates into CASSLVPGASSGYTF. The chain recombines TRBV7-2 with TRBJ1-2, with a tentative D call TRBD1 (5 bases). V was shortened by 1 base and J by 7 bases, with 16 bases between the two germline ends. The CDR3 runs to 15 residues. From germline, CDR1 is SGHTA and CDR2 FQGNSA.

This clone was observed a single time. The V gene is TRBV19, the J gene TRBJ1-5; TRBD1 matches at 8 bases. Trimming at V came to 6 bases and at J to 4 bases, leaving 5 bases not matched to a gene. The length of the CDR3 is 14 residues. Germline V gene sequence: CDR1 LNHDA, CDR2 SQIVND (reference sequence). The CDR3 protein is CASSTGTGNQPQHF. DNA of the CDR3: TGTGCCAGTAGCACCGGGACAGGTAATCAGCCCCAGCATTTT.

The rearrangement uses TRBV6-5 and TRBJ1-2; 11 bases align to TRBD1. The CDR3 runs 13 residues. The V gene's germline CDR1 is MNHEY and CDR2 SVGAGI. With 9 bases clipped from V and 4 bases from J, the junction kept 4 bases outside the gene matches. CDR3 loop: CASRTGGLYGYTF. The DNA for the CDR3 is TGTGCCAGTAGGACAGGGGGCCTCTATGGCTACACCTTC.

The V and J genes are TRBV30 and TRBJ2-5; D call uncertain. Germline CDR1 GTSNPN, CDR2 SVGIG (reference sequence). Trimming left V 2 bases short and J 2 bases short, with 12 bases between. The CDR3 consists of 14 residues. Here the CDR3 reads CAWSYGRDQETQYF. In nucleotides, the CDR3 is TGTGCCTGGAGTTACGGTAGGGATCAAGAGACCCAGTACTTC.

Here the CDR3 reads CASSLGGSGKQETQYF. In DNA, the CDR3 is TGTGCCAGCAGCTTAGGGGGTAGCGGCAAACAAGAGACCCAGTACTTC. This chain connects TRBV7-2 to TRBJ2-5; weak D call: TRBD2 (6 bases). The CDR3 totals 16 residues. CDR1 is SGHTA, CDR2 FQGNSA, per germline. Trimming shortened V by 1 base and J by 2 bases, and 14 bases separated the two germline ends.